A selection of T cell receptor beta chains follows, all from one sample in a study of T cell changes during pregnancy in multiple sclerosis. Sequencing used immunoSEQ multiplex PCR; TCRdb keeps in-frame clones, though not all of them. The sample yields 35,000 to 50,000 clones, 70% to 90% seen once. The sequences come from CD4+ T cells from peripheral blood mononuclear cells, collected after pregnancy. All receptors derive from a female donor with multiple sclerosis, enrolled in a pregnancy study. CDR3s include the opening cysteine and the closing phenylalanine or tryptophan. The D gene is left open where the match is weak. Only some rows state a clone size, as once, few, many or a class for expanded clones.

j_call clone_size v_call d_call cdr3_nt cdr3_aa
TRBJ2-3 NA TRBV28 NA TGTGCCAGCAGTTTAGGGGGCGGAAGCACAGATACGCAGTATTTT CASSLGGGSTDTQYF
TRBJ2-7 NA TRBV18 NA TGTGCCAGCTCGAGTCAGGGGCGTCCCTACGAGCAGTACTTC CASSSQGRPYEQYF
TRBJ2-7 NA TRBV29-1 NA TGCAGCGGTCGGGACTCCTACGAGCAGTACTTC CSGRDSYEQYF
TRBJ2-7 NA TRBV5-1 TRBD2 TGCGCCAGCAGCTTGTTGACTAGCGAGGCCTACGAGCAGTACTTC CASSLLTSEAYEQYF
TRBJ2-1 NA TRBV18 TRBD1 TGTGCCAGCTCACCGGGGGGACAGGGCCTCTACAATGAGCAGTTCTTC CASSPGGQGLYNEQFF
TRBJ2-1 NA TRBV20-1 NA TGCAGTGCTAATAGGGGGAATGAGCAGTTCTTC CSANRGNEQFF
TRBJ1-2 NA TRBV28 NA TGTGCCAGCAGTCCCCCGACAGCAGGCTATGGCTACACCTTC CASSPPTAGYGYTF
TRBJ1-5 NA TRBV5-5 NA TGTGCCAGCAGCTTGGGGGCCAATCAGCCCCAGCATTTT CASSLGANQPQHF
TRBJ1-6 NA TRBV5-1 NA TGCGCCAGCAGCTCCCAGGGTGATTCACCCCTCCACTTT CASSSQGDSPLHF
TRBJ1-5 NA TRBV9 NA TGTGCCAGCAGCGTAAGCCCAGGAGGGCCCCAGCATTTT CASSVSPGGPQHF
TRBJ2-1 once TRBV5-4 TRBD2 TGTGCCAGCAGCCCGGGGGGGCCGACTTACAATGAGCAGTTCTTC CASSPGGPTYNEQFF
TRBJ1-2 NA TRBV19 TRBD1 TGTGCCAGTACCAAATCTACAGGGGGATGGAACTATGGCTACACCTTC CASTKSTGGWNYGYTF
TRBJ2-3 NA TRBV10-3 TRBD1 TGTGCCATCAGGGCGGACAGGGGAAGCACAGATACGCAGTATTTT CAIRADRGSTDTQYF
TRBJ1-2 NA TRBV28 NA TGTGCCAGCGGAAAAGCAGGTGCATATGGCTACACCTTC CASGKAGAYGYTF
TRBJ2-1 NA TRBV7-3 TRBD2 TGTGCCAGCAGCCGCCTCGGACTAGCGTCCTACAATGAGCAGTTCTTC CASSRLGLASYNEQFF
TRBJ1-1 few TRBV5-8 NA TGTGCCAGCAGCTTGTCCCGTCAGATGAACACTGAAGCTTTCTTT CASSLSRQMNTEAFF
TRBJ2-1 NA TRBV5-3 TRBD1 TGTGCCAGAAGCTCGACTGGTCCGGACAGGGGCACCTACAATGAGCAGTTCTTC CARSSTGPDRGTYNEQFF
TRBJ1-4 NA TRBV28 TRBD1 TGTGCCAGCAGAAGGGGTCGGGGACAGACTAATGAAAAACTGTTTTTT CASRRGRGQTNEKLFF
TRBJ2-2 NA TRBV27 NA TGTGCCAGCAGTCGAAGGAGAGGCACCGGGGAGCTGTTTTTT CASSRRRGTGELFF
TRBJ2-2 once TRBV7-2 TRBD1 TGTGCCAGCAGCTTAGAACCAGGGGGCCTCACCGGGGAGCTGTTTTTT CASSLEPGGLTGELFF
TRBJ1-1 NA TRBV5-1 NA TGCGCCAGCAGCCTCCTCCCGACGGGAAACACTGAAGCTTTCTTT CASSLLPTGNTEAFF
TRBJ1-6 NA TRBV9 TRBD1 TGTGCCAGCAGCGTGGGGGACAGACTTAATTCACCCCTCCACTTT CASSVGDRLNSPLHF
TRBJ1-3 NA TRBV30 NA TGTGCCTGGAGTGTAAGGAGCACCATATATTTT CAWSVRSTIYF
TRBJ2-3 NA TRBV18 TRBD1 TGTGCCAGCTCACCACCTCCGGGACAGGGGGCAACAGATACGCAGTATTTT CASSPPPGQGATDTQYF
TRBJ1-3 NA TRBV9 NA TGTGCCAGCAGCGACCAGGGCTCTGGAAACACCATATATTTT CASSDQGSGNTIYF
TRBJ1-1 NA TRBV5-1 NA TGCGCCAGCAGCCGAGCAAAGCACACTGAAGCTTTCTTT CASSRAKHTEAFF
TRBJ1-4 NA TRBV7-9 TRBD1 TGTGCCAGCAGCTTAGGACAGGGTGCGGATGCAACTAATGAAAAACTGTTTTTT CASSLGQGADATNEKLFF
TRBJ1-5 NA TRBV30 TRBD1 TGTGCCTGGAGTGCAGGGGGGTATCAGCCCCAGCATTTT CAWSAGGYQPQHF
TRBJ1-1 NA TRBV6-6 NA TGTGCCAGCAGCCAAGGGGTGAGCACTGAAGCTTTCTTT CASSQGVSTEAFF
TRBJ2-5 NA TRBV7-3 NA TGTGCCAGCAGCTCCGGACAGCCTTCCCAAGAGACCCAGTACTTC CASSSGQPSQETQYF
TRBJ2-1 NA TRBV5-4 TRBD1 TGTGCCAGCAGCTCTCACACCGGGACAGGGCAGTTCTTC CASSSHTGTGQFF
TRBJ1-3 once TRBV19 NA TGTGCCAGTAGCTTGTTGGTCTCTGCGGACACCATATATTTT CASSLLVSADTIYF
TRBJ2-7 NA TRBV7-2 NA TGTGCCAGCAGCTTCAGGGTGTCCTCCTACGAGCAGTACTTC CASSFRVSSYEQYF
TRBJ2-5 NA TRBV9 TRBD2 TGTGCCAGCAGCGTAGTGCGGGGGGCGCGGGAGACCCAGTACTTC CASSVVRGARETQYF
TRBJ2-7 few TRBV2 TRBD1 TGTGCCAGCAGTGAGGGGCAGGGGGCGAGCGAGCAGTACTTC CASSEGQGASEQYF
TRBJ2-3 few TRBV4-3 NA TGCGCCAGCAGCCAAACCCTCATCGGACACGGCGGCACAGATACGCAGTATTTT CASSQTLIGHGGTDTQYF
TRBJ2-3 NA TRBV7-6 TRBD1 TGTGCCAGAGTCGAAAGCAGGGGGTTCACAGATACGCAGTATTTT CARVESRGFTDTQYF
TRBJ2-3 once TRBV25-1 TRBD1 TGTGCCAGCAGTGAATCCCCCCTACAGGGGGCCTTCACAGATACGCAGTATTTT CASSESPLQGAFTDTQYF
TRBJ1-3 once TRBV28 NA TGTGCCAGCAGTTTGGTTATCGCGGGTGGAAACACCATATATTTT CASSLVIAGGNTIYF
TRBJ2-3 NA TRBV6-5 TRBD1 TGTGCCAGCAGTTACCTGGGACAGGGGGAAGATACGCAGTATTTT CASSYLGQGEDTQYF
TRBJ1-1 NA TRBV5-1 NA TGCGCCAGCAGCTTGGTAAGAGGCACTGAAGCTTTCTTT CASSLVRGTEAFF
TRBJ2-5 NA TRBV5-5 NA TGTGCCAGCATCCCACAACCCGGGGCAGGGGGGGAGACCCAGTACTTC CASIPQPGAGGETQYF
TRBJ1-2 NA TRBV30 NA TGTGCCTGGAACGACGGCGCTAGCGGGGGCTACACCTTC CAWNDGASGGYTF